This T cell receptor (beta chain) came from a study of CD8+ T cells in alopecia areata. About the study: Recipient mice, approximately 6-11-week-old female C3H/HeJ animals, received skin from 6-12-month-old C3H/HeJ graft donors with spontaneous alopecia.

This CDR3 has 13 amino acids. Germline CDR1 NSHNY, CDR2 SYGAGN. V lost 4 bases and J lost 0, with 8 bases in between. The sorting of pooled cutaneous lymph node cells relied on CD4, CD8alpha, NKG2D, NKG2ACE and other markers. General study findings and limits: Shared TCR sequences were less clear between patients than in mice, possibly partly from HLA diversity. Lesional scalp, especially alopecia totalis/universalis, showed higher clonality than normal scalp. Scalp data also include sequences from resident alphabeta T cells of normal skin.

Extracted from the samples, RNA was reverse transcribed into cDNA to serve as the sequencing template. Clones were read by immunoSEQ multiplex PCR, and TCRdb kept only the in-frame ones, dropping some. The specimen has about 6,000 clones, none found just once. This clone was detected ten times or more. Its specificity is not known. Mouse gene names apply. The read finishes 4 residues shy of the CDR3 end, and the germline J gene is used to complete it. The TCR was taken from a C3H/HeJ mouse with alopecia areata. For the strain, the MHC haplotype given is H2-k. Sequenced input: CD8+ T cells sorted from a lymph node. The rearrangement joins TRBV13-1 to TRBJ2-7, with D perhaps matching TRBD1 (6 bases). The CDR3 reads CASSTGSSYEQYF. The covered CDR3 bases are TGTGCCAGCAGTACAGGGAGCTCCTAT.